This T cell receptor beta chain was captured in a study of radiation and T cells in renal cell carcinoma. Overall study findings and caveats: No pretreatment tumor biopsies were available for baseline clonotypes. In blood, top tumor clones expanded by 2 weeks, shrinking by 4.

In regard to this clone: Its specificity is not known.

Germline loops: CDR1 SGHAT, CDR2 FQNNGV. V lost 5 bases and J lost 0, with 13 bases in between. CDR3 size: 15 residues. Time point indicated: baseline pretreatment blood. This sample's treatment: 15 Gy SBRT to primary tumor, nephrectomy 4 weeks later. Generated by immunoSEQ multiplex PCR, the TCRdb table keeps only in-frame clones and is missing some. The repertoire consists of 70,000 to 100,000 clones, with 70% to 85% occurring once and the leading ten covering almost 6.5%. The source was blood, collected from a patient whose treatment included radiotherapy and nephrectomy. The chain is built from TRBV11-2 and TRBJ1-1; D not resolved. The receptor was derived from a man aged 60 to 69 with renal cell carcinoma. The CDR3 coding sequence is TGTGCCAGCAGCCGAGCGGGCAGATTGAACACTGAAGCTTTCTTT. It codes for CASSRAGRLNTEAFF.